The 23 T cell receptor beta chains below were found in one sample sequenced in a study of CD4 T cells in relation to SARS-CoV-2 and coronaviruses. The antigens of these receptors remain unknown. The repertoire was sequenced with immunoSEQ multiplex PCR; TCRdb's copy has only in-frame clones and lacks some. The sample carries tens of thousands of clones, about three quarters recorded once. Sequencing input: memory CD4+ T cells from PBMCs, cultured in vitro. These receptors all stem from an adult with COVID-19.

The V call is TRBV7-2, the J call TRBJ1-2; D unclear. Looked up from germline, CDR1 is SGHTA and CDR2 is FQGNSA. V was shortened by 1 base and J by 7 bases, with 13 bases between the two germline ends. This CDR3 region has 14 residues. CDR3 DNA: TGTGCCAGCAGCTTAGTTTCCCAGTTACCTGGCTACACCTTC. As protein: CASSLVSQLPGYTF.

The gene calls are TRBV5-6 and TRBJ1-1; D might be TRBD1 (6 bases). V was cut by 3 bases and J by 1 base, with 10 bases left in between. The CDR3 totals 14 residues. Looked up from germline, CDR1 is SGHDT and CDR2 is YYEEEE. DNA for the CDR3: TGTGCCAGCAGCTGGGGACAAAGGAACACTGAAGCTTTCTTT. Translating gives CASSWGQRNTEAFF.

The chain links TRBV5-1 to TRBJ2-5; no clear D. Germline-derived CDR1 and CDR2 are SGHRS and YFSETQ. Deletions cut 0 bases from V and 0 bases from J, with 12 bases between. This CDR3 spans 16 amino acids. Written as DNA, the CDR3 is TGCGCCAGCAGCTTGGCCACGAGACTGTACCAAGAGACCCAGTACTTC. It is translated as CASSLATRLYQETQYF.

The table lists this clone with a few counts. This CDR3 reads CASSHDLIEKLFF. The CDR3, as DNA: TGTGCCAGCAGCCACGACTTGATTGAAAAACTGTTTTTT. The chain joins TRBV12-3 or TRBV12-4 to TRBJ1-4; D call uncertain. V lost 6 bases and J 7 bases, leaving 12 bases between the germline ends. The CDR3 spans 13 residues.

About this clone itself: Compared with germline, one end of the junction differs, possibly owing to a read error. Here the CDR3 DNA reads TGTGCCAGCAGTTCCGCGGCTAAGCGGCGTTCTTACAATGAACAGTTCTTC. Protein: CASSSAAKRRSYNEQFF. The V call is TRBV27, the J call TRBJ2-1; possibly TRBD2 for D (5 bases). The CDR3 covers 17 residues. The germline V gene encodes CDR1 MNHEY and CDR2 SMNVEV (reference sequence).

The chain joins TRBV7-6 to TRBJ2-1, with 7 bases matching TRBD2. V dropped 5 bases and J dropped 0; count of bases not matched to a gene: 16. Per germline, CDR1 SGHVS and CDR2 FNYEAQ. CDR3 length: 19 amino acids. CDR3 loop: CASSHGTTTDLSSYNEQFF. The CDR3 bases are TGTGCCAGCAGCCACGGGACTACCACCGACCTGAGCTCCTACAATGAGCAGTTCTTC.

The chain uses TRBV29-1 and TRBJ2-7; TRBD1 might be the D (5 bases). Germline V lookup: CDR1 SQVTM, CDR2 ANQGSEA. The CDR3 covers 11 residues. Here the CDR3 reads CTSPRVHEQYF. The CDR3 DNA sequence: TGCACCTCCCCCAGGGTCCACGAGCAGTACTTC.

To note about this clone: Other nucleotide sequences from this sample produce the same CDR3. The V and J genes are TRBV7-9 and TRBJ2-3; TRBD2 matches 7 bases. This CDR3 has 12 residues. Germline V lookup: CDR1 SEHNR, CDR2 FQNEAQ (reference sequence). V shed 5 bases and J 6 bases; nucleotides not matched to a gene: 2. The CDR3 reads CASSALADTQYF. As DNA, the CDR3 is TGTGCCAGCAGCGCACTAGCGGATACGCAGTATTTT. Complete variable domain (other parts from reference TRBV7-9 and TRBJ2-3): DTGVSQNPRHKITKRGQNVTFRCDPISEHNRLYWYRQTLGQGPEFLTYFQNEAQLEKSRLLSDRFSAERPKGSFSTLEIQRTEQGDSAMYLCASSALADTQYFGPGTRLTVL.

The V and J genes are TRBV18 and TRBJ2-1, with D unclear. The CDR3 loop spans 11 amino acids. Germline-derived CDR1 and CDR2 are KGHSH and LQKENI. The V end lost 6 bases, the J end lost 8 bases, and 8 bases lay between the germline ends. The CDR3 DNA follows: TGTGCCAGCTCGTCCCTTGATGAGCAGTTCTTC. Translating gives CASSSLDEQFF.

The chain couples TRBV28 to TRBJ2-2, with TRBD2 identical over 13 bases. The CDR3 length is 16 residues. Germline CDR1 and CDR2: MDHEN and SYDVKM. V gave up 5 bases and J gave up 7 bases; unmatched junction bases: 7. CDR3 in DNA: TGTGCCAGCAGTATACTAGCGGGAGGGCCGGTCGGGGAGCTGTTTTTT. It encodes CASSILAGGPVGELFF.

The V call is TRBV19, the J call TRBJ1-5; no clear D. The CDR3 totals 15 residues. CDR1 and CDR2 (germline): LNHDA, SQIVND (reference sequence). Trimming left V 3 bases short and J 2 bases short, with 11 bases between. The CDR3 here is CASSIGRGGNQPQHF. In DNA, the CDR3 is TGTGCCAGTAGTATTGGACGGGGAGGCAATCAGCCCCAGCATTTT.

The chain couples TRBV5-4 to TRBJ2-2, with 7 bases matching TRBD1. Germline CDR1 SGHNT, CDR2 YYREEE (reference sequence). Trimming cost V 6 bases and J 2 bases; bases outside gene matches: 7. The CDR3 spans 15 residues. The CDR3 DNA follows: TGTGCCAGCACAAACAGGGGCGCAAACACCGGGGAGCTGTTTTTT. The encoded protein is CASTNRGANTGELFF. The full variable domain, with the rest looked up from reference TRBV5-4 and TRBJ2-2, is ETGVTQSPTHLIKTRGQQVTLRCSSQSGHNTVSWYQQALGQGPQFIFQYYREEENGRGNFPPRFSGLQFPNYSSELNVNALELDDSALYLCASTNRGANTGELFFGEGSRLTVL.

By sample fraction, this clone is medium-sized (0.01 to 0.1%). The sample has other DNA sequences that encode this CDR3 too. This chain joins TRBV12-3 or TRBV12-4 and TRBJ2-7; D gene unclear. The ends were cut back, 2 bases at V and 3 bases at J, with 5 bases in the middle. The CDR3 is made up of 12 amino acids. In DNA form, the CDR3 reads TGTGCCAGCAGTTTAAACGGCTACGAGCAGTACTTC. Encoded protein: CASSLNGYEQYF.

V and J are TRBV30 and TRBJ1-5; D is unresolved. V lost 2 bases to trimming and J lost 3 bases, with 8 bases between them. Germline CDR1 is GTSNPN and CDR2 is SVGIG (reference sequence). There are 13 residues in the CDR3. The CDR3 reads CAWSTRSNQPQHF. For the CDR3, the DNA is TGTGCCTGGAGTACCAGGTCCAATCAGCCCCAGCATTTT.

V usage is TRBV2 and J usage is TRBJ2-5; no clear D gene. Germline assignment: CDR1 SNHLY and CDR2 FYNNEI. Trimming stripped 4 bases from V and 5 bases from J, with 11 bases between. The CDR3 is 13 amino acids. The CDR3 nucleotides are TGTGCCAGCAGTGTATGGCATCGGGAGACCCAGTACTTC. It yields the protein CASSVWHRETQYF.

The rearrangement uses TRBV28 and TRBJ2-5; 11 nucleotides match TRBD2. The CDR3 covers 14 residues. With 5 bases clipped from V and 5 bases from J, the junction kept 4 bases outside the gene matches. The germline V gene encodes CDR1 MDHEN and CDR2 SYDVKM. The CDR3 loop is CASSAIAGGETQYF. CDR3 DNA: TGTGCCAGCAGTGCAATAGCGGGAGGGGAGACCCAGTACTTC.

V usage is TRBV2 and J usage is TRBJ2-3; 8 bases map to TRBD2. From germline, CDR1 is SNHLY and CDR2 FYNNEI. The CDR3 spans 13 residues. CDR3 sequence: CASSGIGRDTQYF. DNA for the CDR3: TGTGCGAGTAGCGGGATTGGTCGGGATACGCAGTATTTT.

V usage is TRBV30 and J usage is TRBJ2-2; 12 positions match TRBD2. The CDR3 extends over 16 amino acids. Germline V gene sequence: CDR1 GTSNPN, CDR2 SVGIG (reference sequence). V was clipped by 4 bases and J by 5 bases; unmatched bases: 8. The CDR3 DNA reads TGTGCCTGGAATCGGGGACTAGCGGGCCCTACCGGGGAGCTGTTTTTT. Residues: CAWNRGLAGPTGELFF.

CDR3 protein: CASSLWGGSSSGANVLTF. The DNA of the CDR3 is TGTGCCAGCAGCTTATGGGGGGGGTCTAGCTCTGGGGCCAACGTCCTGACTTTC. The chain combines TRBV7-6 with TRBJ2-6; 7 nucleotides agree with TRBD2. The CDR3 is 18 amino acids. The trim removed 2 bases at V and 0 bases at J, leaving 7 bases unmatched. CDR1 SGHVS and CDR2 FNYEAQ come from the germline V gene.

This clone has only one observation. The CDR3 DNA reads TGTGCCAGCAGCAGGTACACTGAAGCTTTCTTT. Translation: CASSRYTEAFF. The rearrangement joins TRBV5-6 to TRBJ1-1; D not resolved. This CDR3 region has 11 residues. V dropped 4 bases and J dropped 3 bases, with 4 bases sitting between them. Germline V gene lookup returns CDR1 SGHDT and CDR2 YYEEEE.

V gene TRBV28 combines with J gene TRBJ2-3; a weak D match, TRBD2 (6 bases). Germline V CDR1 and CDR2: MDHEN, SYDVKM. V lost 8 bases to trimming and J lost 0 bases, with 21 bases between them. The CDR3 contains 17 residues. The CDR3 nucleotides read TGTGCCAGCGCCGTTCGGGCTTGGCGGGGCAGCACAGATACGCAGTATTTT. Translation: CASAVRAWRGSTDTQYF. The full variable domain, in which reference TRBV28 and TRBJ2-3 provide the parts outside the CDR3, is DVKVTQSSRYLVKRTGEKVFLECVQDMDHENMFWYRQDPGLGLRLIYFSYDVKMKEKGDIPEGYSVSREKKERFSLILESASTNQTSMYLCASAVRAWRGSTDTQYFGPGTRLTVL.

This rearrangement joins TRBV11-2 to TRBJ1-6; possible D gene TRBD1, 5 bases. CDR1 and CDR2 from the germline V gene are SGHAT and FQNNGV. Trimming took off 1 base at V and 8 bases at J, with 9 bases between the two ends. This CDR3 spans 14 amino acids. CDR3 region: CASSLGVGDSPLHF. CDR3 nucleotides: TGTGCCAGCAGCTTAGGAGTAGGGGATTCACCCCTCCACTTT.

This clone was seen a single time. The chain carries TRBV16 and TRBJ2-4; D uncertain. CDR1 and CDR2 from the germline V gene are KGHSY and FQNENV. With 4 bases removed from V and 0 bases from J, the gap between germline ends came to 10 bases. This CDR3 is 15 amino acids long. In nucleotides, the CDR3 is TGTGCCAGCAGCCCGAAGGGTCTAGCCAAAAACATTCAGTACTTC. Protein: CASSPKGLAKNIQYF.